The present TCR beta chain was sequenced within a study of control samples from healthy donors and cancer patients. The repertoire was sequenced with immunoSEQ multiplex PCR; TCRdb's copy has only in-frame clones and lacks some. The sample lists about 150,000 clones; 85% to 90% were seen once. The material sequenced was blood. The sequence derives from a man aged 18-30 years in good health.

The CDR3: CSASESQGARSYTF. The CDR3 DNA reads TGCAGTGCTAGTGAATCACAGGGGGCACGAAGCTACACCTTC. The rearrangement links TRBV20-1 to TRBJ1-2, with TRBD1 matching over 9 bases. The CDR3 spans 14 residues. Germline V gene lookup returns CDR1 DFQATT and CDR2 SNEGSKA (reference sequence). V lost 3 bases, J lost 9 bases, and 11 bases stayed unmatched.